Below are 21 T cell receptor beta chains sequenced from a single sample in a study of response to subunit inactivated influenza vaccine. Using its own MiXCR run on the RT-PCR reads, TCRdb lists one record per CDR3 protein. The top ten hold 11% of the sample, which has around 200,000 distinct CDR3 sequences, around 9.2% seen once. Sequences were derived from non-naive T cells sorted from PBMCs, sampled on the day of vaccination. The source of these receptors is a man in his forties or fifties who received an inactivated influenza vaccine.

This clonotype was seen only a few times. The chain uses TRBV21-1 and TRBJ1-6; the table's D call, TRBD1, has no DNA check behind it. TRBV21-1 is a pseudogene segment. This CDR3 is built from 14 residues. The CDR3 bases are TGTGCCAGCCCCGGACGGGGACCTAGGACACCCCTCCACTTT. Translating gives CASPGRGPRTPLHF.

Turning to this clonotype: A read error is possible here, since a much larger clone lies one base away. The chain is built from TRBV18 and TRBJ1-6; D remains ambiguous. V lost 3 bases and J 8 bases, leaving 11 bases between the germline ends. Looked up from germline, CDR1 is KGHSH and CDR2 is LQKENI. This CDR3 region has 14 residues. The CDR3 bases are TGTGCCAGCTCACCCGGACTGGGCCATTCACCCCTCCACTTT. Its translation: CASSPGLGHSPLHF.

This clonotype was seen at least ten times. The rearrangement links TRBV27 to TRBJ1-5; 9 bases fit TRBD1. Looked up from germline, CDR1 is MNHEY and CDR2 is SMNVEV (reference sequence). The CDR3 has 15 amino acids. The ends lost 7 bases at V and 4 bases at J; junction bases unmatched: 8. This chain's CDR3 is CASKPGQGRNQPQHF. CDR3 DNA sequence: TGTGCCAGCAAACCGGGACAGGGTCGGAATCAGCCCCAGCATTTT.

Ten or more counts support this clonotype. This chain joins TRBV20-1 and TRBJ2-7; no definite D call. Trimming removed 2 bases at V and 3 bases at J, with 11 bases between. Germline CDR1 is DFQATT and CDR2 is SNEGSKA (reference sequence). This CDR3 contains 13 residues. The CDR3 DNA reads TGCAGTGCTAGACAAGGGTTGAACTACGAGCAGTACTTC. The encoded protein is CSARQGLNYEQYF.

V usage is TRBV7-9 and J usage is TRBJ2-4; 11 bases agree with TRBD1. This CDR3 region has 16 residues. The V gene end was trimmed by 5 bases and the J gene end by 9 bases; junction bases not matched to a gene: 12. CDR1 and CDR2 (germline): SEHNR, FQNEAQ (reference sequence). In DNA, the CDR3 is TGTGCCAGCAGCCTCAATTCCGGGACAGGGGGAATCATTCAGTACTTC. It is translated as CASSLNSGTGGIIQYF. The entire variable domain, with the rest obtained from reference TRBV7-9 and TRBJ2-4, is as follows: DTGVSQNPRHKITKRGQNVTFRCDPISEHNRLYWYRQTLGQGPEFLTYFQNEAQLEKSRLLSDRFSAERPKGSFSTLEIQRTEQGDSAMYLCASSLNSGTGGIIQYFGAGTRLSVL.

This clonotype was seen a few times. This chain links TRBV20-1 with TRBJ1-4, with a possible D match to TRBD1 (5 bases). The germline V gene has CDR1 DFQATT and CDR2 SNEGSKA (reference sequence). Trimming left V 2 bases short and J 8 bases short, with 9 bases between. The CDR3 contains 12 residues. This CDR3 reads CSARRGREKLFF. CDR3 DNA: TGCAGTGCTAGACGGGGCAGGGAAAAACTGTTTTTT.

Only a few counts were recorded for this clonotype. Without the conserved terminal phenylalanine or tryptophan, this CDR3 likely stems from a read error. The chain carries TRBV24-1 and TRBJ2-7; D gene unclear. CDR1 is KGHDR, CDR2 SFDVKD, per germline. V lost 3 bases and J lost 6, with 8 bases in between. The CDR3 sequence is 12 residues long. In DNA form, the CDR3 reads TGTGCCACCAGTGATAAAAGTAGCGAGCAGTACCTC. It yields the protein CATSDKSSEQYL.

V and J are TRBV6-2 or TRBV6-3 and TRBJ2-3; TRBD1 is a possible D gene (6 bases). V was trimmed by 4 bases and J by 10 bases, leaving 12 bases between them. Looked up from germline, CDR1 is MNHEY and CDR2 is SVGEGT. The CDR3 is 12 residues long. Here the CDR3 reads CASSLGHGAQYF. The DNA of the CDR3 is TGTGCCAGCAGTTTGGGACACGGGGCGCAGTATTTT.

This clonotype occurred many times. The chain recombines TRBV24-1 with TRBJ2-5; a possible D gene is TRBD1 (5 bases). The CDR3 is 15 amino acids. From germline, CDR1 is KGHDR and CDR2 SFDVKD. V lost 1 base and J 5 bases, leaving 13 bases between the germline ends. The CDR3 coding sequence is TGTGCCACCAGTGATTTTGGGCAGGGTCGGGAGACCCAGTACTTC. Its translation is CATSDFGQGRETQYF.

This clonotype was picked up many times. This chain links TRBV5-1 with TRBJ2-5; weak D call: TRBD2 (6 bases). Trimming took off 4 bases at V and 2 bases at J, with 12 bases between the two ends. Germline V gives CDR1 SGHRS, CDR2 YFSETQ. This CDR3 is 14 amino acids long. CDR3 protein: CASSEGTSQETQYF. The CDR3 DNA is TGCGCCAGCAGCGAAGGGACTTCACAAGAGACCCAGTACTTC.

This clonotype was seen more than once but under ten times. The V and J genes are TRBV12-3 or TRBV12-4 and TRBJ2-2; 13 bases fit TRBD2. V dropped 2 bases and J dropped 7; count of bases not matched to a gene: 1. This CDR3 comprises 15 residues. The CDR3 DNA follows: TGTGCCAGCAGTTTACGACTAGCGGGGGGCGGGGAGCTGTTTTTT. Its protein is CASSLRLAGGGELFF.

Only a few counts were recorded for this clonotype. The chain uses TRBV18 and TRBJ2-6; the D gene is possibly TRBD1 (6 bases). This CDR3 is built from 16 residues. V was pared by 2 bases and J by 2 bases, with 10 bases between. Germline CDR1 KGHSH, CDR2 LQKENI. This chain's CDR3 is CASSPTGFPGANVLTF. The CDR3 coding sequence is TGTGCCAGCTCACCAACAGGGTTCCCTGGGGCCAACGTCCTGACTTTC. Full variable domain (remainder filled in from reference TRBV18 and TRBJ2-6): NAGVMQNPRHLVRRRGQEARLRCSPMKGHSHVYWYRQLPEEGLKFMVYLQKENIIDESGMPKERFSAEFPKEGPSILRIQQVVRGDSAAYFCASSPTGFPGANVLTFGAGSRLTVL.

This clonotype has at least ten counts. This rearrangement joins TRBV20-1 to TRBJ2-1; D is uncertain. The CDR3 is 13 residues long. Germline V gene lookup returns CDR1 DFQATT and CDR2 SNEGSKA (reference sequence). The V and J ends lost 3 bases and 8 bases respectively, with 14 bases between them. CDR3 sequence: CSASQTVQDEQFF. The CDR3 DNA reads as TGCAGTGCTAGTCAGACGGTCCAGGATGAGCAGTTCTTC.

This clonotype was recorded many times. This chain uses TRBV6-2 or TRBV6-3 with TRBJ2-3; D call uncertain. Trimming stripped 4 bases from V and 5 bases from J, with 10 bases between. This CDR3 is built from 13 residues. Germline values: CDR1 MNHEY, CDR2 SVGEGT. The CDR3 nucleotides are TGTGCCAGCAGTTTCTCCCCCGGAGATACGCAGTATTTT. Its translation: CASSFSPGDTQYF.

V usage is TRBV6-5 and J usage is TRBJ2-2; D perhaps matches TRBD1 (8 bases). V gave up 1 base and J gave up 5 bases, with 11 bases separating them. The germline CDR1 and CDR2 sequences are MNHEY and SVGAGI. The CDR3 is 15 residues long. The CDR3 spells CASSYYRGGTGELFF. The CDR3 DNA sequence: TGTGCCAGCAGTTACTACAGGGGGGGTACCGGGGAGCTGTTTTTT.

This clonotype has at least ten counts. V is TRBV6-2 or TRBV6-3 and J is TRBJ2-7, with 8 bases aligning to TRBD2. The CDR3 runs to 16 residues. V shed 6 bases, J shed 7 bases, and the junction held 17 bases outside the gene matches. The V gene's germline CDR1 is MNHEY and CDR2 SVGEGT. CDR3 coding DNA: TGTGCCAGCAGCCTCTCCCTTCGGGGGGGAACCGGTGAGCAGTACTTC. Its translation is CASSLSLRGGTGEQYF.

This clonotype was counted many times. The V and J genes are TRBV7-2 and TRBJ2-3, with D possibly being TRBD2 (5 bases). Germline assignment: CDR1 SGHTA and CDR2 FQGNSA. The CDR3 extends over 14 amino acids. Trimming left V 1 base short and J 3 bases short, with 8 bases between. The CDR3 is CASSLGGRTDTQYF. CDR3 DNA sequence: TGTGCCAGCAGCTTAGGAGGGAGAACAGATACGCAGTATTTT.

The chain links TRBV20-1 to TRBJ2-1; the D gene is possibly TRBD2 (6 bases). Germline loops: CDR1 DFQATT, CDR2 SNEGSKA (reference sequence). CDR3 length: 15 residues. V was shortened by 7 bases and J by 0 bases, with 16 bases between the two germline ends. The CDR3 loop reads CSVIFSAGSYNEQFF. The CDR3 DNA sequence: TGCAGTGTCATTTTTTCAGCGGGCTCCTACAATGAGCAGTTCTTC.

V usage is TRBV28 and J usage is TRBJ2-1; D gene ambiguous. CDR1 and CDR2 from the germline V gene are MDHEN and SYDVKM. The ends were cut back, 2 bases at V and 6 bases at J, with 8 bases in the middle. This CDR3 spans 13 amino acids. Written as DNA, the CDR3 is TGTGCCAGCAGTTTACGTCAGCCCAATGAGCAGTTCTTC. Amino acids: CASSLRQPNEQFF.

Many counts were recorded for this clonotype. The chain joins TRBV5-1 to TRBJ2-3; D remains ambiguous. The CDR3 contains 13 residues. V lost 0 bases and J lost 2, with 4 bases in between. Germline CDR1 and CDR2: SGHRS and YFSETQ. As DNA, the CDR3 is TGCGCCAGCAGCTTGGTTCCCACAGATACGCAGTATTTT. Its translation: CASSLVPTDTQYF.

Points on this clonotype: A single base separates this from a much larger clone, so it may be a read error. The J gene is TRBJ2-1, the V gene TRBV24-1; D unclear. This CDR3 region has 15 residues. V gave up 7 bases and J gave up 4 bases, with 16 bases separating them. Germline CDR1 reads KGHDR; CDR2 reads SFDVKD. The CDR3, as DNA: TGTGCCACCAGAGATGTATCTATAGCTTACAATGAGCAGTTCTTC. Translated: CATRDVSIAYNEQFF.